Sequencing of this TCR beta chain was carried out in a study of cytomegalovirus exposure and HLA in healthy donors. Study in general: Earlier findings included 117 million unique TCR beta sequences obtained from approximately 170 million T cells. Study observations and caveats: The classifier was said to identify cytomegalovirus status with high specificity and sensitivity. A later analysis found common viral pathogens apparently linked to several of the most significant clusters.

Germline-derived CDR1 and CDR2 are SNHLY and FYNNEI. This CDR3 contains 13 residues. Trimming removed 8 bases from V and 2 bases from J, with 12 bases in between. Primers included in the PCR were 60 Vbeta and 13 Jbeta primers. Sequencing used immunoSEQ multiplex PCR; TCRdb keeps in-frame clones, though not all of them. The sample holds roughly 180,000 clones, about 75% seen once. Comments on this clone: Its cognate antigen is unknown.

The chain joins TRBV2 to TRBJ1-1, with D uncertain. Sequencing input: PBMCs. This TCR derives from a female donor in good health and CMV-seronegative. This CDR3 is CASQAGSNTEAFF. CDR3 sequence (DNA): TGTGCCAGCCAGGCAGGTTCTAACACTGAAGCTTTCTTT.